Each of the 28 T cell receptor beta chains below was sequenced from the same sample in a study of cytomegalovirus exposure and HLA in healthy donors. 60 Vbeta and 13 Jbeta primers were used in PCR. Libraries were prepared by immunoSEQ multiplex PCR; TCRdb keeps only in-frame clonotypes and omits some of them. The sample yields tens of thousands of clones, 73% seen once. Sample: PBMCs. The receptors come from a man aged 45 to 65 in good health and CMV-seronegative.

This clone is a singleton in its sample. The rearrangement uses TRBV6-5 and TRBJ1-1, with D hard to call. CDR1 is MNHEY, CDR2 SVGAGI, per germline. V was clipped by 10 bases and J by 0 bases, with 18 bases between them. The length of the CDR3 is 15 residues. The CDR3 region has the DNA TGTGCCACGCAAATTTCTGTTCACATGAACACTGAAGCTTTCTTT. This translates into CATQISVHMNTEAFF.

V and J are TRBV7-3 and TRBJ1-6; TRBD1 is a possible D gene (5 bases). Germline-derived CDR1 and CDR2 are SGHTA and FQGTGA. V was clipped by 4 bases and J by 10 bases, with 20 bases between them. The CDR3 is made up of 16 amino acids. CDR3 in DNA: TGTGCCAGCAGCTCAGAAAGTAGAGAAAGGGGATCACCCCTCCACTTT. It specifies CASSSESRERGSPLHF.

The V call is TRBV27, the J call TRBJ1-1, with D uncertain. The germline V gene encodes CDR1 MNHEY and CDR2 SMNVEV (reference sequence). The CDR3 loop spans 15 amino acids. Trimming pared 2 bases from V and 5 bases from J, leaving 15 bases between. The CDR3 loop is CASSLRGNLGTEAFF. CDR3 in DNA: TGTGCCAGCAGTTTACGGGGAAACCTCGGTACTGAAGCTTTCTTT.

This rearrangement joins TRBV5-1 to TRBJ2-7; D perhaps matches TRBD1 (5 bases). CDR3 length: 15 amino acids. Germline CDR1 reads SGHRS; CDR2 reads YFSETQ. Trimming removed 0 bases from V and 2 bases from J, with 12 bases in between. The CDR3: CASSLDRTPTYEQYF. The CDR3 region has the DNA TGCGCCAGCAGCTTGGACAGGACGCCGACCTACGAGCAGTACTTC.

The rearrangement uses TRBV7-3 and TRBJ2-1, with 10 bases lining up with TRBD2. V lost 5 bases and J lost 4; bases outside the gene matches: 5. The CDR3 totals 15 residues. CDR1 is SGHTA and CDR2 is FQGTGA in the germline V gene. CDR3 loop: CASSELAGTYNEQFF. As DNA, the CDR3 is TGTGCCAGCAGCGAACTAGCGGGGACTTACAATGAGCAGTTCTTC. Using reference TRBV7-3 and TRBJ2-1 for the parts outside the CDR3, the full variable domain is GAGVSQTPSNKVTEKGKYVELRCDPISGHTALYWYRQSLGQGPEFLIYFQGTGAADDSGLPNDRFFAVRPEGSVSTLKIQRTERGDSAVYLCASSELAGTYNEQFFGPGTRLTVL.

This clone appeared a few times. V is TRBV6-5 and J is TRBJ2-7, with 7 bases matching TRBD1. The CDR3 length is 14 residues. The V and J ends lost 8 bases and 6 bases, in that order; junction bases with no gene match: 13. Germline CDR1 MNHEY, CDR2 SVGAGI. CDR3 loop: CASGIQGDPREQYF. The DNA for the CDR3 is TGTGCCAGCGGCATTCAGGGGGACCCCCGCGAGCAGTACTTC.

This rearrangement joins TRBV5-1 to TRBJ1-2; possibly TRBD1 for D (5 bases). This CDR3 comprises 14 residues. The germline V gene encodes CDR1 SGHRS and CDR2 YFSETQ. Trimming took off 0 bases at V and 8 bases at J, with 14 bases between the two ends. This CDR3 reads CASSLVGVAGGYTF. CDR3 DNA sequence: TGCGCCAGCAGCTTGGTAGGGGTAGCGGGGGGCTACACCTTC. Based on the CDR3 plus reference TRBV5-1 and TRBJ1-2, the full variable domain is KAGVTQTPRYLIKTRGQQVTLSCSPISGHRSVSWYQQTPGQGLQFLFEYFSETQRNKGNFPGRFSGRQFSNSRSEMNVSTLELGDSALYLCASSLVGVAGGYTFGSGTRLTVV.

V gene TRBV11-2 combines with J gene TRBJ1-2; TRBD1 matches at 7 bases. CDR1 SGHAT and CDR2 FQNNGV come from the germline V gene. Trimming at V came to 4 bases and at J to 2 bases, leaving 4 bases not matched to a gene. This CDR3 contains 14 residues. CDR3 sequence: CASSSGQVNYGYTF. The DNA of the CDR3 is TGTGCCAGCAGCTCAGGACAGGTCAACTATGGCTACACCTTC. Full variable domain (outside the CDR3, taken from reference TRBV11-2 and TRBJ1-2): EAGVAQSPRYKIIEKRQSVAFWCNPISGHATLYWYQQILGQGPKLLIQFQNNGVVDDSQLPKDRFSAERLKGVDSTLKIQPAKLEDSAVYLCASSSGQVNYGYTFGSGTRLTVV.

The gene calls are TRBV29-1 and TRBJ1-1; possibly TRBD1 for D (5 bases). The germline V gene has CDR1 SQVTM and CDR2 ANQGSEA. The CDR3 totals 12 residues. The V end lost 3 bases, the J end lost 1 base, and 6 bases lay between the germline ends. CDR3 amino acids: CSVDRANTEAFF. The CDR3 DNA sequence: TGCAGCGTTGACAGGGCGAACACTGAAGCTTTCTTT.

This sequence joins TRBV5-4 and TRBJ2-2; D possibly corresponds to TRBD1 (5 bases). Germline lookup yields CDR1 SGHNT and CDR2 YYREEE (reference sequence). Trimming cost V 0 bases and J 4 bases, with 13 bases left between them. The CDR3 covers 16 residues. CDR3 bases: TGTGCCAGCAGCTTGGGGCAGGGTAGTCGCACCGGGGAGCTGTTTTTT. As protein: CASSLGQGSRTGELFF.

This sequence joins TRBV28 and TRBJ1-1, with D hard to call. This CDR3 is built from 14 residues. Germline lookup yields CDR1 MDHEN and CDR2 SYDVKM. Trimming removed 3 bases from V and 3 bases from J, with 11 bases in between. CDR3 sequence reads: CASSFRRRDTEAFF. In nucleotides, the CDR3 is TGTGCCAGCAGTTTCCGGAGGAGGGACACTGAAGCTTTCTTT.

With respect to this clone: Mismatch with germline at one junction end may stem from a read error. CDR3 nucleotide sequence: TGTGCTAGCAGCTTAGGTAGCGGGGGGATCGATACGCAGTATTTT. Translating gives CASSLGSGGIDTQYF. The chain joins TRBV7-7 to TRBJ2-3; 10 nucleotides agree with TRBD2. Looked up from germline, CDR1 is SSHAT and CDR2 is FNYEAQ (reference sequence). The CDR3 sequence is 15 residues long.

CDR3 in amino acids: CASSPGQSRNTQYF. The CDR3 DNA reads as TGTGCCAGCTCACCGGGACAGTCCAGGAATACGCAGTATTTT. The chain carries TRBV18 and TRBJ2-3; 7 nucleotides agree with TRBD1. The CDR3 extends over 14 amino acids. Germline V gene lookup returns CDR1 KGHSH and CDR2 LQKENI. V gave up 3 bases and J gave up 7 bases; unmatched junction bases: 7.

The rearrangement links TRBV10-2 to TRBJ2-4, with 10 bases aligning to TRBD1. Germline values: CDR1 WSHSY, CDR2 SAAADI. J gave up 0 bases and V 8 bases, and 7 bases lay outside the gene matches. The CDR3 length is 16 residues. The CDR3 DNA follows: TGCGCCAGCGGAGACAGGGGGCTTGGAGCCAAAAACATTCAGTACTTC. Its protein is CASGDRGLGAKNIQYF.

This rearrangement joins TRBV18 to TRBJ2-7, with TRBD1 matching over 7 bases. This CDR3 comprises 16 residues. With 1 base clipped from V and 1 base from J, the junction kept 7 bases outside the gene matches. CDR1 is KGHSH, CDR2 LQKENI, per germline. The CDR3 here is CASSPRTTRGSYEQYF. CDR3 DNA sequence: TGTGCCAGCTCACCACGGACAACCAGGGGGTCCTACGAGCAGTACTTC.

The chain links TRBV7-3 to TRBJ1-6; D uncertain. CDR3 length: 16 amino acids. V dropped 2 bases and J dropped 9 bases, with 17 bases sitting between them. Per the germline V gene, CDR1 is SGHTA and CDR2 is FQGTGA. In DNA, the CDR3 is TGTGCCAGCAGCTTACCTCACTCCCCGGCGGTTTCACCCCTCCACTTT. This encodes CASSLPHSPAVSPLHF.

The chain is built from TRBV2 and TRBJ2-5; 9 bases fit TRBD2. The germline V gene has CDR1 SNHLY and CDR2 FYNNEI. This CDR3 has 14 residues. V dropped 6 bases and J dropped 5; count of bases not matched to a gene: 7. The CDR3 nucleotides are TGTGCCAGCAGGGCGCGGGGGGGACGGGAGACCCAGTACTTC. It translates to CASRARGGRETQYF.

The CDR3 DNA reads TGTGCCAGCAGCTACCAATGGACTAGCGGGTCTGAGCAGTTCTTC. Amino acid sequence: CASSYQWTSGSEQFF. V gene TRBV5-8 combines with J gene TRBJ2-1, with TRBD2 identical over 11 bases. This CDR3 contains 15 residues. Per germline, CDR1 SGHTS and CDR2 YDEGEE. J lost 9 bases, V lost 3 bases, and 8 bases had no gene match.

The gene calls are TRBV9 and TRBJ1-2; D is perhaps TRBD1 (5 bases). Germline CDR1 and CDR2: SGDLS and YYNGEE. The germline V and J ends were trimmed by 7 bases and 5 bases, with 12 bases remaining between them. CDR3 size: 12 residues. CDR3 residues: CASGGVKYGYTF. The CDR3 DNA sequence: TGTGCCAGCGGGGGGGTTAAATATGGCTACACCTTC.

The CDR3 region has the DNA TGCGCCAGCAGCCATCCGTCCGGGACAGGGGGTACGAATCAGCCCCAGCATTTT. Residues: CASSHPSGTGGTNQPQHF. The chain carries TRBV4-1 and TRBJ1-5; 11 nucleotides agree with TRBD1. The CDR3 has 18 amino acids. After removal of 3 bases from V and 4 bases from J, the junction contained 11 bases not matched to a gene. Germline values: CDR1 MGHRA, CDR2 YSYEKL.

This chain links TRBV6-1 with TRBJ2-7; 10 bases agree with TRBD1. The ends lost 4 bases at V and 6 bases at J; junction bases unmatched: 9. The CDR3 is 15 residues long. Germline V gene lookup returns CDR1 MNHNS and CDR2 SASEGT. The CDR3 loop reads CASSAIAGTGAEQYF. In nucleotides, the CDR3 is TGTGCCAGCAGTGCCATTGCCGGGACAGGGGCCGAGCAGTACTTC.

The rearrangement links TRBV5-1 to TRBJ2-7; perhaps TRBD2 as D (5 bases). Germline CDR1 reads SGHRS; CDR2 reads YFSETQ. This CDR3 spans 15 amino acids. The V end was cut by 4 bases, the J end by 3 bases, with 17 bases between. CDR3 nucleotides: TGCGCCAGCAGCCTACGACCCGGGAACGACTACGAGCAGTACTTC. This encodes CASSLRPGNDYEQYF.

The CDR3 DNA reads TGTGCCAGCAGTGTCGAAGGAGGCTATGGCTACACCTTC. Its translation is CASSVEGGYGYTF. The chain carries TRBV6-1 and TRBJ1-2; D gene uncertain. Germline values: CDR1 MNHNS, CDR2 SASEGT. With 4 bases removed from V and 4 bases from J, the gap between germline ends came to 10 bases. The CDR3 covers 13 residues.

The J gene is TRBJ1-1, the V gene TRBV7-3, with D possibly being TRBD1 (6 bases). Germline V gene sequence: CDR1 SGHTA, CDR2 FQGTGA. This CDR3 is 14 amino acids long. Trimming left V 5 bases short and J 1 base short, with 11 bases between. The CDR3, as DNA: TGTGCCAGCAGCCAACAGGGTGGGAACACTGAAGCTTTCTTT. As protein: CASSQQGGNTEAFF.

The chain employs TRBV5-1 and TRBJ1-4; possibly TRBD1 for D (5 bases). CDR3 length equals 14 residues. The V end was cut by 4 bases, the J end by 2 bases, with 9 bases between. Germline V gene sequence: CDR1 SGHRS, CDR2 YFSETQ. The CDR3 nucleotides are TGCGCCAGCAGCGGGGGGTGGACTAATGAAAAACTGTTTTTT. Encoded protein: CASSGGWTNEKLFF.

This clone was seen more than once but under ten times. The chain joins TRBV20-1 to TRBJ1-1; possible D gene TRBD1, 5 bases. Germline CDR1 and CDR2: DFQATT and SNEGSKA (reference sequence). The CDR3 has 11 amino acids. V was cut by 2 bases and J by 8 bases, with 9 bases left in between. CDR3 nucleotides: TGCAGTGCTAGAATTCGGACAGAAGCTTTCTTT. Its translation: CSARIRTEAFF.

CDR3 DNA: TGCGCCAGCAGCCAAGAATCGCAGGGTCTTAATCAGCCCCAGCATTTT. Protein: CASSQESQGLNQPQHF. The chain is built from TRBV4-1 and TRBJ1-5; possible D gene TRBD1, 5 bases. The CDR3 consists of 16 residues. Germline V CDR1 and CDR2: MGHRA, YSYEKL. V was cut by 0 bases and J by 4 bases, with 13 bases left in between.

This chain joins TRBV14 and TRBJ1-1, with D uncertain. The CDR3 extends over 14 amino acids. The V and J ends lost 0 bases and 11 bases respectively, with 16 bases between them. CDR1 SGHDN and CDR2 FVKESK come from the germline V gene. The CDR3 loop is CASSQDRRVWSAFF. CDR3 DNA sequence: TGTGCCAGCAGCCAAGATCGACGGGTATGGAGTGCTTTCTTT.